The 18 T cell receptor beta chains given below trace back to one sample, sequenced in a study of shared clonotypes between healthy human individuals. The repertoire was sequenced with immunoSEQ multiplex PCR; TCRdb's copy has only in-frame clones and lacks some. The repertoire holds around 2.5 million clones, approximately 93% seen once, with around 0.4% in the top ten. Sequenced material: naive CD4+ T cells from PBMCs. Regarding subset: CD45RA+ positively selected. The receptors were gathered from a young man in good health. Some clones in this sample may be carry-over from other donors' samples.

This clone appeared a few times. The same CDR3 also results from other DNA sequences found in this sample. The chain links TRBV5-1 to TRBJ1-1, with D perhaps TRBD1 (5 bases). The CDR3 has 12 amino acids. Trimming shortened V by 3 bases and J by 5 bases, and 8 bases separated the two germline ends. Germline loops: CDR1 SGHRS, CDR2 YFSETQ. CDR3 sequence: CASSSQGTEAFF. CDR3 bases: TGCGCCAGCAGCTCGCAGGGTACTGAAGCTTTCTTT.

The chain links TRBV7-2 to TRBJ2-3, with D hard to call. The CDR3 extends over 13 amino acids. Germline CDR1 SGHTA, CDR2 FQGNSA. Deletions cut 5 bases from V and 5 bases from J, with 11 bases between. Here the CDR3 DNA reads TGTGCCAGCAGCCTTAATTCGGGAGATACGCAGTATTTT. Its translation: CASSLNSGDTQYF.

This chain uses TRBV28 with TRBJ1-2, with 7 bases aligning to TRBD1. Germline V lookup: CDR1 MDHEN, CDR2 SYDVKM. This CDR3 spans 16 amino acids. Unmatched junction bases numbered 17, after V lost 6 bases and J lost 7 bases. This CDR3 is CASSLKPGGEAGGYTF. In DNA, the CDR3 is TGTGCCAGCAGCCTTAAGCCAGGGGGGGAAGCAGGTGGCTACACCTTC.

The genes are TRBV6-5 and TRBJ2-5, with D unclear. V was trimmed by 6 bases and J by 1 base, leaving 9 bases between them. This CDR3 is built from 13 residues. Germline values: CDR1 MNHEY, CDR2 SVGAGI. In nucleotides, the CDR3 is TGTGCCAGCAGCCGAAGTATCCAAGAGACCCAGTACTTC. Translation: CASSRSIQETQYF.

The chain employs TRBV19 and TRBJ1-5, with D perhaps matching TRBD1 (5 bases). The CDR3 runs to 13 residues. V shed 8 bases and J shed 2 bases, with 10 bases lying between them. Germline V gene sequence: CDR1 LNHDA, CDR2 SQIVND (reference sequence). In DNA form, the CDR3 reads TGTGCCAGTGCCGGGACGGGCAATCAGCCCCAGCATTTT. Its protein product is CASAGTGNQPQHF. The variable domain in full, with the rest retrieved from reference TRBV19 and TRBJ1-5, is DGGITQSPKYLFRKEGQNVTLSCEQNLNHDAMYWYRQDPGQGLRLIYYSQIVNDFQKGDIAEGYSVSREKKESFPLTVTSAQKNPTAFYLCASAGTGNQPQHFGDGTRLSIL.

This chain's CDR3 is CASSYPRRGWYGYTF. CDR3 sequence (DNA): TGTGCCAGCAGTTACCCCAGGCGGGGCTGGTATGGCTACACCTTC. V usage is TRBV28 and J usage is TRBJ1-2; a possible D gene is TRBD1 (5 bases). V was shortened by 4 bases and J by 5 bases, with 17 bases between the two germline ends. CDR3 length equals 15 residues. Germline CDR1 is MDHEN and CDR2 is SYDVKM.

This rearrangement joins TRBV19 to TRBJ2-7, with 10 bases identical to TRBD1. Germline values: CDR1 LNHDA, CDR2 SQIVND (reference sequence). J gave up 2 bases and V 5 bases, and 9 bases lay outside the gene matches. The CDR3 is made up of 16 amino acids. As DNA, the CDR3 is TGTGCCAGTAGTGTAAGACCGGGACAGGGGACCTACGAGCAGTACTTC. It encodes CASSVRPGQGTYEQYF.

The rearrangement joins TRBV6-5 to TRBJ2-1; TRBD2 agrees at 12 bases. Germline V gene lookup returns CDR1 MNHEY and CDR2 SVGAGI. V was pared by 4 bases and J by 7 bases, with 5 bases of the junction left unmatched. The CDR3 is 15 residues long. CDR3 bases: TGTGCCAGCAGTTTCCTAGCGGGAGGGCCGAATGAGCAGTTCTTC. It yields the protein CASSFLAGGPNEQFF.

Concerning this clone itself: Within the sample, other DNA sequences also encode this same CDR3. The V call is TRBV27, the J call TRBJ2-3; 7 nucleotides match TRBD1. The germline V gene encodes CDR1 MNHEY and CDR2 SMNVEV (reference sequence). The CDR3 totals 14 residues. V was pared by 5 bases and J by 2 bases, with 4 bases of the junction left unmatched. As DNA, the CDR3 is TGTGCCAGCAGTAGGGGGCGGTTCACAGATACGCAGTATTTT. Amino acid sequence: CASSRGRFTDTQYF.

The sample holds one count of this clone. The sample holds other DNA sequences that translate to the same CDR3. This chain links TRBV28 with TRBJ2-3; D gene ambiguous. Trimming took off 4 bases at V and 0 bases at J, with 5 bases between the two ends. The germline V gene has CDR1 MDHEN and CDR2 SYDVKM. The CDR3 extends over 13 amino acids. CDR3 sequence: CASSSGSTDTQYF. CDR3 nucleotide sequence: TGTGCCAGCAGTTCCGGGAGCACAGATACGCAGTATTTT.

The rearrangement uses TRBV28 and TRBJ2-6, with TRBD1 matching over 10 bases. Germline V lookup: CDR1 MDHEN, CDR2 SYDVKM. The CDR3 is made up of 17 amino acids. V lost 6 bases, J lost 1 base, and 6 bases stayed unmatched. CDR3 bases: TGTGCCAGCAGCCGGGACAGGGGATTATCTGGGGCCAACGTCCTGACTTTC. This translates into CASSRDRGLSGANVLTF.

The chain has TRBV28 and TRBJ2-6; 7 positions agree with TRBD1. V gave up 6 bases and J gave up 2 bases; unmatched junction bases: 7. Looked up from germline, CDR1 is MDHEN and CDR2 is SYDVKM. The CDR3 loop spans 16 amino acids. This chain's CDR3 is CASSRTGGTGANVLTF. The CDR3 region has the DNA TGTGCCAGCAGCCGGACAGGTGGAACTGGGGCCAACGTCCTGACTTTC.

The CDR3 sequence is CASSLGFAWGYTF. CDR3 DNA sequence: TGCGCCAGCAGCTTGGGGTTTGCGTGGGGCTACACCTTC. The chain links TRBV5-1 to TRBJ1-2; no firm D call. Between the trimmed V and J ends, which lost 0 bases and 8 bases, there was a span of 11 bases. This CDR3 has 13 residues. In germline, CDR1 is SGHRS, CDR2 YFSETQ.

CDR3 in DNA: TGTGCCAGCAGCTTGGTCCCCAGCGGATCCTACAATGAGCAGTTCTTC. As protein: CASSLVPSGSYNEQFF. The rearrangement uses TRBV5-4 and TRBJ2-1; TRBD2 might be the D (5 bases). The V end was cut by 0 bases, the J end by 1 base, with 11 bases between. The CDR3 has 16 amino acids. Germline CDR1 SGHNT, CDR2 YYREEE (reference sequence).

V is TRBV5-1 and J is TRBJ2-3, with D possibly called TRBD1 or TRBD2 (6 bases each). This CDR3 region has 14 residues. Trimming stripped 2 bases from V and 4 bases from J, with 11 bases between. Germline V gene sequence: CDR1 SGHRS, CDR2 YFSETQ. The CDR3 DNA reads as TGCGCCAGCAGCTTCGAGGGGGGCGCAGATACGCAGTATTTT. Translating it yields CASSFEGGADTQYF.

V usage is TRBV6-1 and J usage is TRBJ1-5, with D uncertain. The length of the CDR3 is 14 residues. V was shortened by 3 bases and J by 5 bases, with 11 bases between the two germline ends. Germline CDR1 is MNHNS and CDR2 is SASEGT. CDR3 protein: CASSEGSYYQPQHF. CDR3 sequence (DNA): TGTGCCAGCAGTGAGGGAAGCTACTATCAGCCCCAGCATTTT.

The V and J genes are TRBV30 and TRBJ2-3; perhaps TRBD2 as D (6 bases). This CDR3 has 12 residues. Germline V lookup: CDR1 GTSNPN, CDR2 SVGIG (reference sequence). The CDR3, as DNA: TGTGCTTGGGACGGGGGAGCAGATACGCAGTATTTT. This codes for CAWDGGADTQYF.

Details on this clone: A much larger clone differs from this one at a single base, so this may be a read error. Distinct nucleotide sequences in the sample also encode this CDR3. This chain uses TRBV2 with TRBJ1-5; tentatively, D is TRBD1 (6 bases). Germline V gives CDR1 SNHLY, CDR2 FYNNEI. Trimming removed 4 bases from V and 2 bases from J, with 9 bases in between. This CDR3 has 14 residues. This CDR3 is CASSGAGGNQPQHF. CDR3 coding DNA: TGTGCCAGCAGTGGGGCAGGGGGCAATCAGCCCCAGCATTTT.